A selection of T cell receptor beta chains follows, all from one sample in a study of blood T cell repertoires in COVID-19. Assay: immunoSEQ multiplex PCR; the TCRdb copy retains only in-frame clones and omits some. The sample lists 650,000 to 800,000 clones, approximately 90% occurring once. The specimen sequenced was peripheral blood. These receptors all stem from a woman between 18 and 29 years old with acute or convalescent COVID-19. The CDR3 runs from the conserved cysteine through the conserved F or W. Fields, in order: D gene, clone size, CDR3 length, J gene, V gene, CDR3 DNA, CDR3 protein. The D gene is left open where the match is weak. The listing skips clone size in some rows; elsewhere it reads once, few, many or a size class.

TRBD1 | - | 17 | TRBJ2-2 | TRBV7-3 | TGTGCCAGCAGCTTAATCCGACAGGGGTCAAACACCGGGGAGCTGTTTTTT | CASSLIRQGSNTGELFF
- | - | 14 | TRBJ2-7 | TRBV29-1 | TGCAGCGTCCAACTGCCTGCCACGAACTACGAGCAGTACTTC | CSVQLPATNYEQYF
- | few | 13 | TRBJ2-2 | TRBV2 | TGTGCCAGCAAGGGGATGAACACCGGGGAGCTGTTTTTT | CASKGMNTGELFF
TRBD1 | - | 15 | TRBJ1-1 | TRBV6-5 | TGTGCCAGCAGCCCCGGGACAGGGGGCAGGCGGGGAGCTTTCTTT | CASSPGTGGRRGAFF
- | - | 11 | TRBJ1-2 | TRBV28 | TGTGCCAGCAGCTCGAACTATGGCTACACCTTC | CASSSNYGYTF
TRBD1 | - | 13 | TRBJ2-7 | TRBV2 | TGTGCCAGGGGTGGACAGGGACCCTACGAGCAGTACTTC | CARGGQGPYEQYF
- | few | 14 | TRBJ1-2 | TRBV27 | TGTGCCAGCAGTGGGGGGGCGGGGGCGCATGGCTACACCTTC | CASSGGAGAHGYTF
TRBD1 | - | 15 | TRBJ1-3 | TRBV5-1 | TGCGCCAGCAGTCGACAGGGCCTGGGAGGAAACACCATATATTTT | CASSRQGLGGNTIYF
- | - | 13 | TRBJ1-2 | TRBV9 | TGTGCCAGCAGCGTAGATCTAAACTATGGCTACACCTTC | CASSVDLNYGYTF
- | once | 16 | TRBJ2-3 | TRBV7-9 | TGTGCCAGCAGCCCTCGACAGGAGGTTTGGCCAGATACGCAGTATTTT | CASSPRQEVWPDTQYF
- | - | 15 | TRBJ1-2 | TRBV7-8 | TGTGCCAGCAGCGCAGGGTCGTTCACTAACTATGGCTACACCTTC | CASSAGSFTNYGYTF
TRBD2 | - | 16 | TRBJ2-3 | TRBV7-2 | TGTGCCAGCAGCTTAGCGCGACTAGCGGGGGGAAATACGCAGTATTTT | CASSLARLAGGNTQYF
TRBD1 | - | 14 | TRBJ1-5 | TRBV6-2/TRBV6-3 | TGTGCCAGCAGTCACGGACAGGGAGATCAGCCCCAGCATTTT | CASSHGQGDQPQHF
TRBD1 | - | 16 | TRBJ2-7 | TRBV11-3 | TGTGCCAGCAGACACCCCGGGACAGGGAATACCTACGAGCAGTACTTC | CASRHPGTGNTYEQYF
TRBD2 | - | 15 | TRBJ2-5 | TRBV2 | TGTGCCAGCACCCCCCGAGAGGGTAGCGGGGAGACCCAGTACTTC | CASTPREGSGETQYF
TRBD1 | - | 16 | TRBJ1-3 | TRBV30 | TGTGCCTGGAGTGAGGCGGCAGGGGGTGCTGGAAACACCATATATTTT | CAWSEAAGGAGNTIYF
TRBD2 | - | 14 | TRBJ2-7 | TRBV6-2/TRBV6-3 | TGTGCCAGCAGTCTAGCGGGGGGAGCCTACGAGCAGTACTTC | CASSLAGGAYEQYF
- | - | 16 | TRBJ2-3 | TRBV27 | TGTGCCAGCAGTTTATGGGCCGTGGCTAGCACAGATACGCAGTATTTT | CASSLWAVASTDTQYF
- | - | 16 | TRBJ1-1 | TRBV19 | TGTGCCAGTTCGCAGCGAGGGGGGGCACCGAACACTGAAGCTTTCTTT | CASSQRGGAPNTEAFF
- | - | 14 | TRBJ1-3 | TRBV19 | TGTGCCAGTAGTATAAGGGGGAAGAGAAACACCATATATTTT | CASSIRGKRNTIYF
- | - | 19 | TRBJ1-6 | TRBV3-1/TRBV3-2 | TGTGCCAGCAGCCAAGTGATCGGAAACAGGCGCCCGAGGTACGTACCCCTCCACTTT | CASSQVIGNRRPRYVPLHF
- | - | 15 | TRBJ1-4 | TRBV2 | TGTGCCAGCAGTCCTAACAGGGCAACTAATGAAAAACTGTTTTTT | CASSPNRATNEKLFF
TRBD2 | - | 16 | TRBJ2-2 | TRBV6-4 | TGTGCCAGCAGTGAGGGACTAGCGGACAACACCGGGGAGCTGTTTTTT | CASSEGLADNTGELFF
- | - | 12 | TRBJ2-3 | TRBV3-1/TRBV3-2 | TGTGCCAGCAGCCAACCCTCGGGACAGCAGTATTTT | CASSQPSGQQYF
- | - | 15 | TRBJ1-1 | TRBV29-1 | TGCAGCGTCATACAACGGACACCCCGGGGGACTGAAGCTTTCTTT | CSVIQRTPRGTEAFF
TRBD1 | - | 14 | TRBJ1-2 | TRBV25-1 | TGTGCCAGCAGTGCGCCGGGACAGGCCTATGGCTACACCTTC | CASSAPGQAYGYTF
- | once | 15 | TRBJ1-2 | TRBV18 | TGTGCCAGCTCACCCCCTTGGGAGGTCAACTATGGCTACACCTTC | CASSPPWEVNYGYTF